Listed below are T cell receptor beta chains from one sample, sequenced in a study of T cell changes during pregnancy in multiple sclerosis. The data were produced by immunoSEQ multiplex PCR, yet TCRdb's version contains in-frame clones alone and is incomplete. The table includes about 40,000 clones, over 85% detected once. The specimen was CD4+ T cells from peripheral blood mononuclear cells, collected before pregnancy. These receptors came from a female donor with multiple sclerosis, enrolled in a pregnancy study. CDR3s include the opening cysteine and the closing phenylalanine or tryptophan. Only some rows state a clone size, as once, few, many or a class for expanded clones.

abundance: NA
v_gene: TRBV5-4
j_gene: TRBJ2-1
CDR3aa: CASSLGGGGAYNEQFF

abundance: NA
v_gene: TRBV5-4
j_gene: TRBJ2-7
CDR3aa: CASSLGQAPNYEQYF

abundance: NA
v_gene: TRBV19
j_gene: TRBJ2-5
CDR3aa: CASSMGTSPETQYF

abundance: NA
v_gene: TRBV4-1
j_gene: TRBJ1-2
CDR3aa: CASSQAPGGLGGYTF

abundance: NA
v_gene: TRBV28
j_gene: TRBJ2-3
CDR3aa: CASRGLLPLDTQYF

abundance: NA
v_gene: TRBV13
j_gene: TRBJ2-1
CDR3aa: CASSLGRKGRFF

abundance: NA
v_gene: TRBV11-1
j_gene: TRBJ1-1
CDR3aa: CASSTGHRVTEAFF

abundance: NA
v_gene: TRBV6-1
j_gene: TRBJ2-3
CDR3aa: CASSVLRGSPTDTQYF

abundance: once
v_gene: TRBV29-1
j_gene: TRBJ2-2
CDR3aa: CSGDDRVRHRGAVF

abundance: once
v_gene: TRBV6-5
j_gene: TRBJ2-7
CDR3aa: CASSYSRLLSPEQYF

abundance: NA
v_gene: TRBV6-5
j_gene: TRBJ2-7
CDR3aa: CASRTSIGDSGRQYF

abundance: NA
v_gene: TRBV6-6
j_gene: TRBJ2-1
CDR3aa: CASSYPRGGRSNEQFF

abundance: NA
v_gene: TRBV12-5
j_gene: TRBJ1-2
CDR3aa: CASALDSIIGYTF

abundance: NA
v_gene: TRBV4-1
j_gene: TRBJ2-2
CDR3aa: CASEDWVKNTGELFF

abundance: NA
v_gene: TRBV29-1
j_gene: TRBJ2-3
CDR3aa: CSAGQGGTDTQYF

abundance: NA
v_gene: TRBV4-1
j_gene: TRBJ2-3
CDR3aa: CASSQNSGGGTDTQYF

abundance: once
v_gene: TRBV5-6
j_gene: TRBJ2-1
CDR3aa: CASSFGGVNNEQFF

abundance: NA
v_gene: TRBV5-8
j_gene: TRBJ2-2
CDR3aa: CASSSWTGPTGELFF

abundance: NA
v_gene: TRBV2
j_gene: TRBJ2-2
CDR3aa: CASSRHWDSTNTGELFF

abundance: NA
v_gene: TRBV2
j_gene: TRBJ2-7
CDR3aa: CASSAVNGQGTTYEQYF

abundance: NA
v_gene: TRBV5-1
j_gene: TRBJ1-5
CDR3aa: CASSFQGGQPQHF

abundance: NA
v_gene: TRBV7-9
j_gene: TRBJ1-4
CDR3aa: CASSRVGEKLFF

abundance: NA
v_gene: TRBV6-6
j_gene: TRBJ1-6
CDR3aa: CASSNDRNNSPLHF

abundance: NA
v_gene: TRBV6-6
j_gene: TRBJ2-3
CDR3aa: CASGRSTDTQYF

abundance: NA
v_gene: TRBV2
j_gene: TRBJ1-2
CDR3aa: CASTEDRGVGYTF

abundance: NA
v_gene: TRBV2
j_gene: TRBJ1-2
CDR3aa: CASRDPDRGYGYTF

abundance: NA
v_gene: TRBV18
j_gene: TRBJ2-5
CDR3aa: CASSPPWTAAGETQYF

abundance: NA
v_gene: TRBV28
j_gene: TRBJ2-3
CDR3aa: CASSLLAGGTDTQYF

abundance: NA
v_gene: TRBV28
j_gene: TRBJ1-1
CDR3aa: CASSPSGQGGTEAFF

abundance: NA
v_gene: TRBV18
j_gene: TRBJ1-3
CDR3aa: CASSQTGQGHSGNTIYF

abundance: NA
v_gene: TRBV18
j_gene: TRBJ2-7
CDR3aa: CASSPPGLPYEQYF

abundance: NA
v_gene: TRBV7-9
j_gene: TRBJ2-3
CDR3aa: CASSFLRGGGDTDTQYF

abundance: once
v_gene: TRBV28
j_gene: TRBJ1-6
CDR3aa: CASSRRQGSSYNSPLHF

abundance: NA
v_gene: TRBV11-2
j_gene: TRBJ1-2
CDR3aa: CASSEGGGSRASNYGYTF

abundance: NA
v_gene: TRBV2
j_gene: TRBJ1-2
CDR3aa: CASTATGTYGYTF

abundance: NA
v_gene: TRBV5-6
j_gene: TRBJ2-3
CDR3aa: CASSPYGGATDTQYF

abundance: NA
v_gene: TRBV7-9
j_gene: TRBJ1-2
CDR3aa: CASSPGDRGPYGYTF

abundance: once
v_gene: TRBV5-1
j_gene: TRBJ2-3
CDR3aa: CASSLWAGGPTDTQYF

abundance: NA
v_gene: TRBV2
j_gene: TRBJ2-3
CDR3aa: CASSGWGQAGDTQYF

abundance: NA
v_gene: TRBV28
j_gene: TRBJ1-1
CDR3aa: CASSPSRGSYTEAFF

abundance: NA
v_gene: TRBV21-1
j_gene: TRBJ2-1
CDR3aa: CASSKASGGPSYNEQFF

abundance: NA
v_gene: TRBV5-1
j_gene: TRBJ2-2
CDR3aa: CASSPLPAGDGELFF

abundance: NA
v_gene: TRBV29-1
j_gene: TRBJ1-5
CDR3aa: CSVAGTGDQPQHF

abundance: NA
v_gene: TRBV5-1
j_gene: TRBJ1-4
CDR3aa: CASSLQGVEKLFF

abundance: NA
v_gene: TRBV6-5
j_gene: TRBJ1-2
CDR3aa: CASSLGGVSGGYTF

abundance: NA
v_gene: TRBV10-1
j_gene: TRBJ2-5
CDR3aa: CASSRDRGSTSQTQYF

abundance: NA
v_gene: TRBV28
j_gene: TRBJ1-4
CDR3aa: CASSRLQGGGTEKLFF

abundance: NA
v_gene: TRBV7-8
j_gene: TRBJ1-1
CDR3aa: CASSLGWDRVNTEAFF

abundance: NA
v_gene: TRBV5-6
j_gene: TRBJ1-2
CDR3aa: CASSRGTAPNYGYTF

abundance: NA
v_gene: TRBV2
j_gene: TRBJ1-5
CDR3aa: CASSARELHQPQHF

abundance: NA
v_gene: TRBV28
j_gene: TRBJ2-3
CDR3aa: CASSLGPTGTDTQYF

abundance: NA
v_gene: TRBV6-1
j_gene: TRBJ1-5
CDR3aa: CASNTRQGAGQPQHF

abundance: NA
v_gene: TRBV7-2
j_gene: TRBJ2-1
CDR3aa: CASSLGPGDLNEQFF

abundance: NA
v_gene: TRBV6-5
j_gene: TRBJ1-1
CDR3aa: CASSRQGVNTEAFF

abundance: NA
v_gene: TRBV25-1
j_gene: TRBJ1-2
CDR3aa: CASSKGQPFLGYGYTF

abundance: once
v_gene: TRBV5-4
j_gene: TRBJ1-2
CDR3aa: CASSRQLGAGYGYTF

abundance: NA
v_gene: TRBV5-4
j_gene: TRBJ2-5
CDR3aa: CASSLSLEETQYF

abundance: NA
v_gene: TRBV7-8
j_gene: TRBJ2-2
CDR3aa: CASTGFLGGGTGELFF

abundance: NA
v_gene: TRBV5-1
j_gene: TRBJ1-6
CDR3aa: CASSLARVGNSPLHF